This note documents a single T cell receptor beta chain sequence. Its antigen is currently unknown. MiXCR, applied by TCRdb to the 5' RACE reads, yields one record per CDR3 protein. Among approximately 530,000 distinct CDR3 sequences listed, around 20% were seen once. These data belong to a study of identical twins. The V gene's germline CDR1 is KGHDR and CDR2 SFDVKD. CDR3 length: 15 amino acids. V lost 3 bases, J lost 2 bases, and 0 bases stayed unmatched. Study results and caveats: Sequences that were out-of-frame, alpha and twin-shared displayed an excess of low generation probability.

This sample also appeared in a second study, on yellow fever vaccine responses in identical twins.

The chain combines TRBV24-1 with TRBJ2-6; 7 bases fit TRBD1. The source material was CD4+ T cells sorted from blood. This TCR was recovered from a woman under 30 in good health. For the CDR3, the DNA is TGTGCCACCAGTGATGACAGGGCTGGGGCCAACGTCCTGACTTTC. It codes for CATSDDRAGANVLTF.